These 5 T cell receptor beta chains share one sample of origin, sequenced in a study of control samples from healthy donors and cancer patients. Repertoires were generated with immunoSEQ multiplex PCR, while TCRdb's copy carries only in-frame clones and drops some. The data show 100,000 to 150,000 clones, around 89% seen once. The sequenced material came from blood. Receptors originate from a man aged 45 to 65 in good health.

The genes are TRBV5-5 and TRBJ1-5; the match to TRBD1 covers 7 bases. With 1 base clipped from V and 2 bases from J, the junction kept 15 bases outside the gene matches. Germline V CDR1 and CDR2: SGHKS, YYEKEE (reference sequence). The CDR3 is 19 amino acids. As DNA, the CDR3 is TGTGCCAGCAGCTTGTATCGGACAGGAGGGGGAAGCGGCAATCAGCCCCAGCATTTT. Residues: CASSLYRTGGGSGNQPQHF.

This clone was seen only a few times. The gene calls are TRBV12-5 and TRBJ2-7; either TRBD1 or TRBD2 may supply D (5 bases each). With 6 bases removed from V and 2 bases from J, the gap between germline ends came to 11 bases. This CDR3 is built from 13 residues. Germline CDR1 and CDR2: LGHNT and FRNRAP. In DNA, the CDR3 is TGTGCTAGTGGCTCCGGGACCCCCTACGAGCAGTACTTC. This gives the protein CASGSGTPYEQYF.

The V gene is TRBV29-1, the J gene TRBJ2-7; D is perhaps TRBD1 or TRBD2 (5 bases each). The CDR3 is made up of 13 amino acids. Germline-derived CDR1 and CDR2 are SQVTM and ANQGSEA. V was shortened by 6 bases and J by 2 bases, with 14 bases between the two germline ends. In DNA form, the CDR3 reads TGCAGCGTGGTTGGAGAGGGGACCTACGAGCAGTACTTC. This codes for CSVVGEGTYEQYF.

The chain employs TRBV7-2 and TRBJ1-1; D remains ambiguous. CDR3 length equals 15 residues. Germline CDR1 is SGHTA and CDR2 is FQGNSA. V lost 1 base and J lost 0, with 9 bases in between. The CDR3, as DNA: TGTGCCAGCAGCTTAGGAATAGGCATGAACACTGAAGCTTTCTTT. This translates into CASSLGIGMNTEAFF.

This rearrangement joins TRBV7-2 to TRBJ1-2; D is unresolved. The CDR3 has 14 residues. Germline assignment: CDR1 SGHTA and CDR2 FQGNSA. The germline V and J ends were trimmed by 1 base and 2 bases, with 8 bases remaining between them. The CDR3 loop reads CASSLVPENYGYTF. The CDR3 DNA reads TGTGCCAGCAGCTTAGTTCCGGAGAACTATGGCTACACCTTC. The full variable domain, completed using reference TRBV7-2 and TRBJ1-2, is GAGVSQSPSNKVTEKGKDVELRCDPISGHTALYWYRQSLGQGLEFLIYFQGNSAPDKSGLPSDRFSAERTGGSVSTLTIQRTQQEDSAVYLCASSLVPENYGYTFGSGTRLTVV.